This T cell receptor beta chain was sequenced in a study of CD8 T cell repertoires and HIV-1 epitope variants. The wider study: Enriched T cells were co-cultured with equal autologous T cell-negative cells.

The table came from immunoSEQ multiplex PCR; TCRdb's copy has only in-frame clones and leaves some out. The sample yields thousands of clones, 70% to 75% seen once. This clone turned up a few times. The antigen remains unidentified. Trimming took 5 bases from V and 3 from J, leaving 14 bases between them. This CDR3 is 14 amino acids long. Germline V gene sequence: CDR1 SGHVS, CDR2 FQNEAQ. The TCR was taken from a male donor with HIV. Sequenced material: cultured CD8+ T cells derived from PBMCs. The chain combines TRBV7-8 with TRBJ2-7; possibly TRBD2 for D (6 bases). As DNA, the CDR3 is TGTGCCAGCAGCCCAAGGGCGGGGCACTACGAGCAGTACTTC. Translation: CASSPRAGHYEQYF.